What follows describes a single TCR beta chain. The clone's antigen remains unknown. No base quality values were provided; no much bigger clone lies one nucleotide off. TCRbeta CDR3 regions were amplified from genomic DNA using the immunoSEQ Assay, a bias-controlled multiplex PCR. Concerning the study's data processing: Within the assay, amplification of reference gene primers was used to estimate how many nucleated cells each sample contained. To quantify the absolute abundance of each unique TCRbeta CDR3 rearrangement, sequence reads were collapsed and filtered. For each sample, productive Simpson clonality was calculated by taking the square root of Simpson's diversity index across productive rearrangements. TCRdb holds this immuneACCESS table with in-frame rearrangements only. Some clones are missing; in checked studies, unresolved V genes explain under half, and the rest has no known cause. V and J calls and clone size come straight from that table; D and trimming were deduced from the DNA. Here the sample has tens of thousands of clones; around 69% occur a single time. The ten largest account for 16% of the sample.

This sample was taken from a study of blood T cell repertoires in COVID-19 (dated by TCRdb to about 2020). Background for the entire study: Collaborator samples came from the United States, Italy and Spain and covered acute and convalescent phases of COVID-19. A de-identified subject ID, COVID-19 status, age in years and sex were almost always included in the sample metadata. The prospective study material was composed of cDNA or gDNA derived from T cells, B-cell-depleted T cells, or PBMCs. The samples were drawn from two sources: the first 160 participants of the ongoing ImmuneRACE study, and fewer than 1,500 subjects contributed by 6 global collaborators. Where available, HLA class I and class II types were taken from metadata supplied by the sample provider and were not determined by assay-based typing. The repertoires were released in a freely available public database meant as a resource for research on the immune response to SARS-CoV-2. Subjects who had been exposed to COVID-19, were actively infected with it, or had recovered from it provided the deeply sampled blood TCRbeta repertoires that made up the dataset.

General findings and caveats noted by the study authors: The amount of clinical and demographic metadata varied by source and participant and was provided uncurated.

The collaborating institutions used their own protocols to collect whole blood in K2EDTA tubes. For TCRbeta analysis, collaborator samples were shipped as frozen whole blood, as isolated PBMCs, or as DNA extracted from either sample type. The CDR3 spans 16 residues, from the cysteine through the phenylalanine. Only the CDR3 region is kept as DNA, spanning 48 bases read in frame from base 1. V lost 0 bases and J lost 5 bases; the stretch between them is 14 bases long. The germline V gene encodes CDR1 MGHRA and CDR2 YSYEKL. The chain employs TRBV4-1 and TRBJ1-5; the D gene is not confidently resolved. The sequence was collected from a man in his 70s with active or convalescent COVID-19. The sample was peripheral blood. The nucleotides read TGCGCCAGCAGCCAAGATAGTGTAGGAGGGTATCAGCCCCAGCATTTT. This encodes CASSQDSVGGYQPQHF.